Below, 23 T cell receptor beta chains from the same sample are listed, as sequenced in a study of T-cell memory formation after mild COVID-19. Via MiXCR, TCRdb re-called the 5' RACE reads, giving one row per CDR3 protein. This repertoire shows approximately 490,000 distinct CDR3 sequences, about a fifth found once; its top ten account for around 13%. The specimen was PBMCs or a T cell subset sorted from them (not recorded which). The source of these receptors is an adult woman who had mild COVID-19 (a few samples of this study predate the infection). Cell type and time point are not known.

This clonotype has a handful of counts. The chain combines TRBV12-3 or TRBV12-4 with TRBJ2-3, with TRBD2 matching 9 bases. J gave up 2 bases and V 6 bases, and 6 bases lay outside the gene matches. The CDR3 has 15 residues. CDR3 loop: CASSRLAAITDTQYF. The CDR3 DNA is TGTGCCAGCAGCCGACTAGCGGCAATCACAGATACGCAGTATTTT.

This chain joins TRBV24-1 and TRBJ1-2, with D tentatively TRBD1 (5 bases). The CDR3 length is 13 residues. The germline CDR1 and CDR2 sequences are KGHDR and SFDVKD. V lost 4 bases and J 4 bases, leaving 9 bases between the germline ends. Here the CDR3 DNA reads TGTGCCACCAGTGAAACAGGTTCCTATGGCTACACCTTC. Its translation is CATSETGSYGYTF.

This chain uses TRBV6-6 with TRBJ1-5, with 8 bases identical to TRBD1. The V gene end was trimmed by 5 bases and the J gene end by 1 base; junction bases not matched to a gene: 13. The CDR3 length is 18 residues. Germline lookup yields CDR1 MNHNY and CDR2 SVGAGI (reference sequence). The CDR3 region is CASSTYGLGQGSNQPQHF. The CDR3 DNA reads TGTGCCAGCAGTACGTATGGATTAGGACAGGGCAGCAATCAGCCCCAGCATTTT.

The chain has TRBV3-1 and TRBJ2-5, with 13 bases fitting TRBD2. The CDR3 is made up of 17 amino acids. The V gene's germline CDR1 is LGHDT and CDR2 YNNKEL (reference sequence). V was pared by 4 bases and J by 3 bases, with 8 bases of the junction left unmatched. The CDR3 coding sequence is TGTGCCAGCAGCCCGAATACAGGACTAGCGGGAGAAGAGACCCAGTACTTC. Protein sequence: CASSPNTGLAGEETQYF.

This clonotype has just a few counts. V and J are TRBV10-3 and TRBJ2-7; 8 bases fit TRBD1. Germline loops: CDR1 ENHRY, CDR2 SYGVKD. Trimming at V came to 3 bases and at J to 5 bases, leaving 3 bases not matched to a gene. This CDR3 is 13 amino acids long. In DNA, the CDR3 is TGTGCCATCAGTGACAGGGGGCAACACGAGCAGTACTTC. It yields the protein CAISDRGQHEQYF.

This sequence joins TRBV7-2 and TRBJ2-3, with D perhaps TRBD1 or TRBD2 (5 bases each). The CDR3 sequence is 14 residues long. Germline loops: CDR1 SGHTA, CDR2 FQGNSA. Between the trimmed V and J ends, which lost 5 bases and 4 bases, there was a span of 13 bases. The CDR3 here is CASSPGAKADTQYF. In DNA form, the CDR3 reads TGTGCCAGCAGCCCCGGGGCCAAGGCAGATACGCAGTATTTT.

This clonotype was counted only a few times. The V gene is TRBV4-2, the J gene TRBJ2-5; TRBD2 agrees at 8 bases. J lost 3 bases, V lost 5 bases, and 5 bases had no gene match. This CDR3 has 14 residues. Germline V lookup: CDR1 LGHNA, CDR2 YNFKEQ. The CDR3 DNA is TGTGCCAGCAGCGAGAGTAGCGGGAAAGAGACCCAGTACTTC. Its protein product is CASSESSGKETQYF.

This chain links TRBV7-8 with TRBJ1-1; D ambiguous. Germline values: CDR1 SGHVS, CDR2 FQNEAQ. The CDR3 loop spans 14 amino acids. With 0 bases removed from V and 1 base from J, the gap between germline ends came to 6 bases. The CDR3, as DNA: TGTGCCAGCAGCTTAGCGCATAGGAACACTGAAGCTTTCTTT. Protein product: CASSLAHRNTEAFF.

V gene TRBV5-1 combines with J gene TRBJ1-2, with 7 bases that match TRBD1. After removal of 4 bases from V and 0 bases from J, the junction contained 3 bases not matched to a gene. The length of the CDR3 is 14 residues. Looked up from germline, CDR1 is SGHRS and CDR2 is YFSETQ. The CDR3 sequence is CASSGTETNYGYTF. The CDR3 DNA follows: TGCGCCAGCAGCGGGACAGAGACTAACTATGGCTACACCTTC.

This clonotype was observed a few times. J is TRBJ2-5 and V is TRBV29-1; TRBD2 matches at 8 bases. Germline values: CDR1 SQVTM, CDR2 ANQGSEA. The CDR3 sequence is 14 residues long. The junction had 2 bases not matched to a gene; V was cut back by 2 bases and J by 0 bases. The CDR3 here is CSVELAGDQETQYF. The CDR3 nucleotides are TGCAGCGTTGAACTAGCGGGCGACCAAGAGACCCAGTACTTC.

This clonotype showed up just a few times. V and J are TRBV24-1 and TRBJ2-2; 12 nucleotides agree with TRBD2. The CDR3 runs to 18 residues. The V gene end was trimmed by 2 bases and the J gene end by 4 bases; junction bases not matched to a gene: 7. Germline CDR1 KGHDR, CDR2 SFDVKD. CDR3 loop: CATSDYRLAGVSTGELFF. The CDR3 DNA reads TGTGCCACCAGTGATTATCGACTAGCGGGAGTTAGCACCGGGGAGCTGTTTTTT.

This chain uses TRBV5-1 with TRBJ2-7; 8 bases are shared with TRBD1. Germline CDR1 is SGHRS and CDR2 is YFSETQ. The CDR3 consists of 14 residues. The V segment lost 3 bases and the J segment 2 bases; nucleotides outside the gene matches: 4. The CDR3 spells CASSWDRRTYEQYF. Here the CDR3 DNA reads TGCGCCAGCAGCTGGGACAGGCGAACCTACGAGCAGTACTTC.

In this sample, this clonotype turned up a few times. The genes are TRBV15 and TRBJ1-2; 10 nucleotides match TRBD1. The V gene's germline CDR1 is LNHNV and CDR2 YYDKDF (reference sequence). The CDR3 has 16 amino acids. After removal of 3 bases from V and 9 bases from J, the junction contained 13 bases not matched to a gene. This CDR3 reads CATSRRPGQGFVSYTF. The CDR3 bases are TGTGCCACCAGCAGGCGTCCGGGACAGGGGTTCGTCAGCTACACCTTC.

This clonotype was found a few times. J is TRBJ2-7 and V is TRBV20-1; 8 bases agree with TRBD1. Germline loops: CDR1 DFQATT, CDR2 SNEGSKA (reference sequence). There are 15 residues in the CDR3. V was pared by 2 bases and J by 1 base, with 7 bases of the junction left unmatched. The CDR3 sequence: CSARLRDRPSYEQYF. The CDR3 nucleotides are TGCAGTGCTAGACTCCGGGACAGGCCTTCCTACGAGCAGTACTTC.

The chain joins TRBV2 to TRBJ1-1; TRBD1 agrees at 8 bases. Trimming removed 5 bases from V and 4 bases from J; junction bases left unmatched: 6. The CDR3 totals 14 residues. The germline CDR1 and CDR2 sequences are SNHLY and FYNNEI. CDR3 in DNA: TGTGCCAGCAGTCGTCTAACAGGGGGCACTGAAGCTTTCTTT. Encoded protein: CASSRLTGGTEAFF.

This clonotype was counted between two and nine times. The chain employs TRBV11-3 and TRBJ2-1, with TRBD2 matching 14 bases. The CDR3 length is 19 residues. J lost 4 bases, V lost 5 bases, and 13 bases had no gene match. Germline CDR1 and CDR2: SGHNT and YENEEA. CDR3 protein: CASSPSAGLAGGLYNEQFF. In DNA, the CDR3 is TGTGCCAGCAGCCCCTCTGCAGGACTAGCGGGAGGACTATACAATGAGCAGTTCTTC.

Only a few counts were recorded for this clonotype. DNA for the CDR3: TGTGCCAGCAGCCAAGGCCGGGGGGGCCGGACCGGGGAGCTGTTTTTT. Encoded protein: CASSQGRGGRTGELFF. The chain employs TRBV3-1 and TRBJ2-2; 8 bases align to TRBD2. Germline V CDR1 and CDR2: LGHDT, YNNKEL (reference sequence). The CDR3 runs to 16 residues. V shed 1 base and J 5 bases; nucleotides not matched to a gene: 6.

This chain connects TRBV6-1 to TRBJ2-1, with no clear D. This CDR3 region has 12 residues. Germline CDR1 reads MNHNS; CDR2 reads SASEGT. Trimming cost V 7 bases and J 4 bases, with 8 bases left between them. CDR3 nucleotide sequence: TGTGCCAGCACTGTCTCGTACAATGAGCAGTTCTTC. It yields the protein CASTVSYNEQFF.

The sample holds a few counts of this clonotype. As DNA, the CDR3 is TGTGCCTGGAGTCCCACAGGGAACACTGAAGCTTTCTTT. Protein product: CAWSPTGNTEAFF. The chain joins TRBV30 to TRBJ1-1; tentatively, D is TRBD1 (5 bases). Germline values: CDR1 GTSNPN, CDR2 SVGIG (reference sequence). This CDR3 is 13 amino acids long. V lost 2 bases and J 1 base, leaving 8 bases between the germline ends.

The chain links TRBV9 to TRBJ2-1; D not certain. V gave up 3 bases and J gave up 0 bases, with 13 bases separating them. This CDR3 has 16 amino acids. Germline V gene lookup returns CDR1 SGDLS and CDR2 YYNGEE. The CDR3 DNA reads TGTGCCAGCAGCGCGGACGTTGTCCGCTCCTACAATGAGCAGTTCTTC. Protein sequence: CASSADVVRSYNEQFF.

The CDR3, as DNA: TGTGCCACCAGTGGGGCTTACGAGCAGTACTTC. Translated: CATSGAYEQYF. The chain has TRBV24-1 and TRBJ2-7; D is undetermined. This CDR3 spans 11 amino acids. V was clipped by 5 bases and J by 4 bases, with 5 bases between them. The germline V gene encodes CDR1 KGHDR and CDR2 SFDVKD.

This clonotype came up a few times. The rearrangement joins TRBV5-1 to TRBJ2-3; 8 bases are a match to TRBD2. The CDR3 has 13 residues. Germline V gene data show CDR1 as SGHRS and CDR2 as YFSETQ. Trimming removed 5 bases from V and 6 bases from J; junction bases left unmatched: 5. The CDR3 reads CASRRGAKDTQYF. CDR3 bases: TGCGCCAGCAGGCGGGGGGCCAAGGATACGCAGTATTTT.

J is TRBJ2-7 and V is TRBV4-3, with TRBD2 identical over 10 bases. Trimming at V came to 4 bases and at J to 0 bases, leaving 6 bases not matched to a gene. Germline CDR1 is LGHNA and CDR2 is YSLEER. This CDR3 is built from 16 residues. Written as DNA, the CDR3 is TGCGCCAGCAGCCGCATTAGCGGGAGGAGCTCCTACGAGCAGTACTTC. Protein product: CASSRISGRSSYEQYF.